A single sample is the source of the 3 T cell receptor beta chains below, sequenced in a study of a mutant IDH1 vaccine in newly diagnosed glioma. Profiling relied on immunoSEQ multiplex PCR, and the TCRdb table lists in-frame clones only, not all of them. The sample has 35,000 to 45,000 clones, under 80% seen once. These TCRs' antigens remain unknown. Time point reported: week 23, last vaccination. Doses comprised 300 ug of mutant IDH1 20-mer peptide each, plus topical imiquimod. The sequencing here drew on PBMCs, taken from a glioma patient whose treatment included an IDH1 peptide vaccine. The source is a woman in her thirties or forties with glioma. Some clones in this sample may be carry-over from other donors' samples.

This clone was recorded only once. The rearrangement joins TRBV19 to TRBJ2-7, with no clear D. CDR1 is LNHDA and CDR2 is SQIVND in the germline V gene (reference sequence). The V end was cut by 7 bases, the J end by 6 bases, with 16 bases between. The CDR3 covers 13 residues. The DNA for the CDR3 is TGTGCCAGTACACAAAAAGGGCACGGCGAGCAGTACTTC. This sequence encodes CASTQKGHGEQYF. Based on the CDR3 plus reference TRBV19 and TRBJ2-7, the full variable domain is DGGITQSPKYLFRKEGQNVTLSCEQNLNHDAMYWYRQDPGQGLRLIYYSQIVNDFQKGDIAEGYSVSREKKESFPLTVTSAQKNPTAFYLCASTQKGHGEQYFGPGTRLTVT.

This clone was observed a handful of times. V is TRBV5-6 and J is TRBJ2-1; TRBD2 matches 9 bases. Germline V gives CDR1 SGHDT, CDR2 YYEEEE. The CDR3 is made up of 15 amino acids. J gave up 4 bases and V 4 bases, and 6 bases lay outside the gene matches. The CDR3 DNA reads TGTGCCAGCAGCGCTATAGCGGGGGCATACAATGAGCAGTTCTTC. As protein: CASSAIAGAYNEQFF.

The gene calls are TRBV9 and TRBJ1-1; TRBD1 is a possible D gene (6 bases). The CDR3 contains 15 residues. Germline loops: CDR1 SGDLS, CDR2 YYNGEE. V was pared by 3 bases and J by 0 bases, with 12 bases between. CDR3 residues: CASSGGGSLNTEAFF. CDR3 bases: TGTGCCAGCAGCGGGGGGGGCAGCTTGAACACTGAAGCTTTCTTT.